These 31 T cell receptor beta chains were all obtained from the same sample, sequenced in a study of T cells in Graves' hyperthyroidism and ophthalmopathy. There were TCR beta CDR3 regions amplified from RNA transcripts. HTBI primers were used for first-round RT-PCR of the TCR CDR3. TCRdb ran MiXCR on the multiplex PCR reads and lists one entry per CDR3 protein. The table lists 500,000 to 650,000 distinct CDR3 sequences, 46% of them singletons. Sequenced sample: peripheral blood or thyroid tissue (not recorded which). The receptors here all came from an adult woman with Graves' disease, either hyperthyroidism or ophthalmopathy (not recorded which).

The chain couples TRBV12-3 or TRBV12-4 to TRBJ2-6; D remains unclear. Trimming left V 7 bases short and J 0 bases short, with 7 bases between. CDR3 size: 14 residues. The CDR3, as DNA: TGTGCCAGCACACGAGCCTCTGGGGCCAACGTCCTGACTTTC. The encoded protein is CASTRASGANVLTF.

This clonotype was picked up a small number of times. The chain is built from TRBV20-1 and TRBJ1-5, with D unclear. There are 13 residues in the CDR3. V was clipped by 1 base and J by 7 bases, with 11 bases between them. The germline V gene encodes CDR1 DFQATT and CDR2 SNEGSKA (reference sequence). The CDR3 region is CSARGHTAQPQHF. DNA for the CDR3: TGCAGTGCTAGAGGGCACACCGCACAGCCCCAGCATTTT.

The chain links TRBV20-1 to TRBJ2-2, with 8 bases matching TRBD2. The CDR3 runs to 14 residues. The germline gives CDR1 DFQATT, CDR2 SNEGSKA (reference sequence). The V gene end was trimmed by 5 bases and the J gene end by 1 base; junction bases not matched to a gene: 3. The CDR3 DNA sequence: TGCAGTGCTCAACTAGCGGAGAACACCGGGGAGCTGTTTTTT. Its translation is CSAQLAENTGELFF.

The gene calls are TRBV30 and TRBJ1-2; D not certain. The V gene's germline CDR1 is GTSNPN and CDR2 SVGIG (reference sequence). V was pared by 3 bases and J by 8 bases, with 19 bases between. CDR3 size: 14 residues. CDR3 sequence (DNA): TGTGCCTGGAGCGGGGTCCAACGGGCGGTGGGCTACACCTTC. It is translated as CAWSGVQRAVGYTF.

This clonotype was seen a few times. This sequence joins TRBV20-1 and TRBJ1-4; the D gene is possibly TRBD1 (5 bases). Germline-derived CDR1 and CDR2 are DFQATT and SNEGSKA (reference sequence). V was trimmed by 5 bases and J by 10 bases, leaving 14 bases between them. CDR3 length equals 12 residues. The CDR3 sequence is CSAYEGAGKLFF. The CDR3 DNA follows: TGCAGTGCTTATGAAGGGGCGGGAAAACTGTTTTTT.

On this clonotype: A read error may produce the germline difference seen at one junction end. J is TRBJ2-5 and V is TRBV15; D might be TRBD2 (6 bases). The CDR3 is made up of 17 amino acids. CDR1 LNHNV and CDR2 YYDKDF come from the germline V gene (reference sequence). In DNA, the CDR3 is TGTGCCGCCAGCAGAGCTTTAGGAGCGGGTATAGACGAGACCCAATACTTC. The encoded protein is CAASRALGAGIDETQYF.

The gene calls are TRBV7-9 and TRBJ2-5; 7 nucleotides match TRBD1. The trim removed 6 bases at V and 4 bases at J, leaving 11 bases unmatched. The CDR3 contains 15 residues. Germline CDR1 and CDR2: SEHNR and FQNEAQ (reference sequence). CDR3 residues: CASSASSTGIETQYF. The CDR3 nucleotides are TGTGCCAGCAGTGCTAGCTCGACAGGGATAGAGACCCAGTACTTC.

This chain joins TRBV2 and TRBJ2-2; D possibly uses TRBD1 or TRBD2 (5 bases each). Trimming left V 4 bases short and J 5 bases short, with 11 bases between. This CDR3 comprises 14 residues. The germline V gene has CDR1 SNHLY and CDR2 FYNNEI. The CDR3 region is CASSGSEGTGELFF. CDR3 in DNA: TGTGCCAGCAGTGGGAGTGAGGGGACCGGGGAGCTGTTTTTT.

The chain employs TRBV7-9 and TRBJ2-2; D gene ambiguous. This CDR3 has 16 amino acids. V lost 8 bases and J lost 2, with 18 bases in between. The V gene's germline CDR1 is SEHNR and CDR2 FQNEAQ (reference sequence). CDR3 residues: CASSPPNRINTGELFF. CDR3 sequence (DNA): TGTGCCAGCTCACCACCGAATCGGATTAACACCGGGGAGCTGTTTTTT.

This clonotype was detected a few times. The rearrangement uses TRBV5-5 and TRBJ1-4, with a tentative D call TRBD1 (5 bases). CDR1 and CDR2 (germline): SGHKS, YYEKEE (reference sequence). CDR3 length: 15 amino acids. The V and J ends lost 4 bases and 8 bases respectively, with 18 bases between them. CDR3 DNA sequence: TGTGCCAGCAGCCATCCGGGCTCCGGGGGAGAAAAACTGTTTTTT. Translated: CASSHPGSGGEKLFF.

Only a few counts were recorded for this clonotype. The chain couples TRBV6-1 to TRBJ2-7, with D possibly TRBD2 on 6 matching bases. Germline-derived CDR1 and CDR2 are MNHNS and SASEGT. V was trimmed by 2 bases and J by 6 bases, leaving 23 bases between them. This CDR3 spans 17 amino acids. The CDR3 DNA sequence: TGTGCCAGCAGTGAATCTTTATCGGGAGACACTGCTACCGAGCAGTACTTC. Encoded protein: CASSESLSGDTATEQYF.

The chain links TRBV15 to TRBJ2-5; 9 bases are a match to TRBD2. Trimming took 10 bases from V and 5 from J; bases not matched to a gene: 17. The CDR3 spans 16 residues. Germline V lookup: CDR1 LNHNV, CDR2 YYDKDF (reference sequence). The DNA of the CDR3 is TGTGCCAGCCAAGAAAGAGTAGCGGGAGCTCGGGAGACCCAGTACTTC. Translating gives CASQERVAGARETQYF.

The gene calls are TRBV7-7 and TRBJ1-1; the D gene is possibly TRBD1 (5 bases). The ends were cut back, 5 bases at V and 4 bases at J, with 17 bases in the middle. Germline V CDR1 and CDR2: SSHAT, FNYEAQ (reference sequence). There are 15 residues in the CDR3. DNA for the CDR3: TGTGCCAGCAGCGGGACCGGGGGAGAGTTCACTGAAGCTTTCTTT. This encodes CASSGTGGEFTEAFF.

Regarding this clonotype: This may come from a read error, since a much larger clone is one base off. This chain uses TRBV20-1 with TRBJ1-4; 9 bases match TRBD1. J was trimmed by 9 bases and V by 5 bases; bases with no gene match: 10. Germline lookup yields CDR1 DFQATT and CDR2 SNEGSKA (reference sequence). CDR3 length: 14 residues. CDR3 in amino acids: CSAASGTGGKKLFF. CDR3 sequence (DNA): TGCAGTGCTGCATCCGGAACAGGGGGCAAAAAACTGTTTTTT.

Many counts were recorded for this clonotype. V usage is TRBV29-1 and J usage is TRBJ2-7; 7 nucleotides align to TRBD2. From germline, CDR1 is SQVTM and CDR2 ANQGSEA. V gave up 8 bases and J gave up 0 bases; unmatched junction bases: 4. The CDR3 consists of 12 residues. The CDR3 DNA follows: TGCAGCCCTGGACTAGTCTCCTACGAGCAGTACTTC. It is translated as CSPGLVSYEQYF.

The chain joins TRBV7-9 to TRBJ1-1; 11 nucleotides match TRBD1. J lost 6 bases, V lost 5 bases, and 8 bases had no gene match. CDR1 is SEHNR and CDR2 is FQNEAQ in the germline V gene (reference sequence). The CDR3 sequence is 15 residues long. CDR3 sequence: CASSPKGTGGSEAFF. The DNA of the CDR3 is TGTGCCAGCAGCCCCAAGGGGACAGGGGGTTCTGAAGCTTTCTTT.

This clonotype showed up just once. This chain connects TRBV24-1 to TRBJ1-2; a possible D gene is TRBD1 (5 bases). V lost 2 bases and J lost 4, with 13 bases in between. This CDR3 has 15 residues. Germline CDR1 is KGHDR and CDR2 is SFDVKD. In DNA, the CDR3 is TGTGCCACCAGTGATTGCGGGGCCAGCCTCTATGGCTACACCTTC. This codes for CATSDCGASLYGYTF.

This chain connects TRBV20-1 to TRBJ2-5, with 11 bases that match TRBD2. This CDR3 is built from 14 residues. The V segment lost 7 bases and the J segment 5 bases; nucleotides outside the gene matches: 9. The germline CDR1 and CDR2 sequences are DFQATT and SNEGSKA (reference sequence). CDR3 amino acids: CSGSLAGGMETQYF. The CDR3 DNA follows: TGCAGTGGTTCGCTAGCGGGAGGAATGGAGACCCAGTACTTC.

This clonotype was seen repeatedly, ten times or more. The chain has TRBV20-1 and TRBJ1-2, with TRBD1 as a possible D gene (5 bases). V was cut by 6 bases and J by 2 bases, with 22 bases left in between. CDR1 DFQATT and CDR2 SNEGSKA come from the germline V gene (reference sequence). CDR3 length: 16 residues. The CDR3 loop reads CSATERGREKNYGYTF. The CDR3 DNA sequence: TGCAGTGCCACCGAAAGGGGCAGGGAGAAAAACTATGGCTACACCTTC.

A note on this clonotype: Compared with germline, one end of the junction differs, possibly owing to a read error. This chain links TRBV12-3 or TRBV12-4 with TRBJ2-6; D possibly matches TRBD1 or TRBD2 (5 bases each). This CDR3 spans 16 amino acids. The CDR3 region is CAISEGNWAGANVLTF. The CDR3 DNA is TGTGCCATCAGTGAGGGGAATTGGGCTGGGGCCAACGTCCTGACTTTC.

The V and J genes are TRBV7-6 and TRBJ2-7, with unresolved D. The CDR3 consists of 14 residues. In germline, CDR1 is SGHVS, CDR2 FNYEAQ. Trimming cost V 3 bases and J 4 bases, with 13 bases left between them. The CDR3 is CASSFGPLRYEQYF. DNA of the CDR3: TGTGCCAGCAGCTTCGGTCCATTACGATACGAGCAGTACTTC.

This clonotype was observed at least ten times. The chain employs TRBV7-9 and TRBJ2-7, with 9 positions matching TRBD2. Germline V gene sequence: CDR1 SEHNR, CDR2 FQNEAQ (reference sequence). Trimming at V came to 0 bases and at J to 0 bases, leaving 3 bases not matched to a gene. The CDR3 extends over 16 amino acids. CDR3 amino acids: CASSLAQTSGSYEQYF. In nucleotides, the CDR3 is TGTGCCAGCAGCTTAGCCCAGACTAGCGGCTCCTACGAGCAGTACTTC.

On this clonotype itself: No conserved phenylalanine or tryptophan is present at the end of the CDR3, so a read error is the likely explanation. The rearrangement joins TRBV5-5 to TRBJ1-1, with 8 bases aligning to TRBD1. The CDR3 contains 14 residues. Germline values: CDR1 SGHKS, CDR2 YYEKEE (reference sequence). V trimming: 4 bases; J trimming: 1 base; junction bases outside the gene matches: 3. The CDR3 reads CASSPDRANTEAFL. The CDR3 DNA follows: TGTGCCAGCAGCCCGGACAGGGCGAACACTGAAGCTTTCCTT.

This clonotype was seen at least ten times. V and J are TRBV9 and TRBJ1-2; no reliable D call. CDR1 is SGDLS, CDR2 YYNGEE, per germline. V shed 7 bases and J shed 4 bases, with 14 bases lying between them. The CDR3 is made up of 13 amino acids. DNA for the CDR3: TGTGCCAGCGTAGGAGTTGCTCGCTATGGCTACACCTTC. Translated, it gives CASVGVARYGYTF.

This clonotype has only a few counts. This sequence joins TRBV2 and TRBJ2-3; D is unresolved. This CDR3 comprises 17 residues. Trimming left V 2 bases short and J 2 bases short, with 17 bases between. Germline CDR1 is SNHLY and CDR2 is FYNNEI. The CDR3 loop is CASSEWALEPITDTQYF. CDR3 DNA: TGTGCCAGCAGTGAATGGGCTCTAGAGCCCATCACAGATACGCAGTATTTT. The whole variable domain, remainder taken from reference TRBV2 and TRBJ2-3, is EPEVTQTPSHQVTQMGQEVILRCVPISNHLYFYWYRQILGQKVEFLVSFYNNEISEKSEIFDDQFSVERPDGSNFTLKIRSTKLEDSAMYFCASSEWALEPITDTQYFGPGTRLTVL.

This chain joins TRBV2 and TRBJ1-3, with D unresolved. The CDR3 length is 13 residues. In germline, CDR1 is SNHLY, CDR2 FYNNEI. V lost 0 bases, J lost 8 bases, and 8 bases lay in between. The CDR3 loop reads CASSEAGGDTIYF. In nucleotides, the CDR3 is TGTGCCAGCAGTGAAGCGGGTGGCGACACCATATATTTT.

CDR3 protein: CASSLATGNPEAFF. CDR3 sequence (DNA): TGCGCCAGCAGCTTGGCCACGGGGAATCCTGAAGCTTTCTTT. The chain carries TRBV5-1 and TRBJ1-1; D is ambiguous. CDR3 length: 14 residues. Germline V lookup: CDR1 SGHRS, CDR2 YFSETQ. The germline V and J ends were trimmed by 0 bases and 6 bases, with 12 bases remaining between them.

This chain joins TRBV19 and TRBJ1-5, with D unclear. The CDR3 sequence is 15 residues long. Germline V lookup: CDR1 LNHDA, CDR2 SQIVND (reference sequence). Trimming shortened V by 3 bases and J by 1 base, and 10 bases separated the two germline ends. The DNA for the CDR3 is TGTGCCAGTAGTATGGATGGTCTCAGCAATCAGCCCCAGCATTTT. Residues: CASSMDGLSNQPQHF.

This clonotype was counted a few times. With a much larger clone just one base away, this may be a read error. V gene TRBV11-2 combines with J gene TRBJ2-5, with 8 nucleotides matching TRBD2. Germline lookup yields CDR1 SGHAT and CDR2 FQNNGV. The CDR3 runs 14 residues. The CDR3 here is CASSFGGATETQHF. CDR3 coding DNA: TGTGCCAGCAGCTTCGGGGGGGCGACGGAGACCCAGCACTTC.

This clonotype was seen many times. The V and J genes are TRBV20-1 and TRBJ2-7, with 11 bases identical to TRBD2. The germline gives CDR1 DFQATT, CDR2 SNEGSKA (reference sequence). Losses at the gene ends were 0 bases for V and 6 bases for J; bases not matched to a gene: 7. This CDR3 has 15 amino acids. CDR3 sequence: CSARDPLGTSGEQYF. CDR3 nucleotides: TGCAGTGCTAGAGATCCACTTGGGACTAGCGGCGAGCAGTACTTC.

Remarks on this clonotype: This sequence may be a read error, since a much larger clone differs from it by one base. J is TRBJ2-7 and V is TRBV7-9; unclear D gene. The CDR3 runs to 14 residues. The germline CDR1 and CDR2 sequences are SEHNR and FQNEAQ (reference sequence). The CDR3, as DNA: TGTACCAGCAGCTTAGATCTTACAACATACGAGCAGTACTTC. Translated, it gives CTSSLDLTTYEQYF.